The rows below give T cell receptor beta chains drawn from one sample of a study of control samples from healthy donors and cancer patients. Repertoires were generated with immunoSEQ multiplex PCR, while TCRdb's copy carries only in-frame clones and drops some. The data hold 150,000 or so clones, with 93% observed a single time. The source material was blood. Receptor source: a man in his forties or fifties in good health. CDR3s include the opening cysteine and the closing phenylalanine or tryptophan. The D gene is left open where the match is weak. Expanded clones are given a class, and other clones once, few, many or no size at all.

CDR3 protein: CATSLWGAGSNQPQHF
CDR3 DNA: TGTGCCACCAGCCTCTGGGGGGCAGGGAGCAATCAGCCCCAGCATTTT
D gene: .
clone size: .
J gene: TRBJ1-5
V gene: TRBV15

CDR3 protein: CASTPPRTGKYTEAFF
CDR3 DNA: TGTGCCAGTACCCCCCCTCGGACAGGGAAGTACACTGAAGCTTTCTTT
D gene: TRBD1
clone size: once
J gene: TRBJ1-1
V gene: TRBV19

CDR3 protein: CASSKIDSSYEQYF
CDR3 DNA: TGTGCCAGCAGTAAGATCGATAGCTCGTACGAGCAGTACTTC
D gene: .
clone size: .
J gene: TRBJ2-7
V gene: TRBV5-4

CDR3 protein: CASSAAPLGAGVYEQYF
CDR3 DNA: TGTGCCAGCAGCGCAGCCCCCCTCGGAGCGGGAGTATACGAGCAGTACTTC
D gene: TRBD2
clone size: .
J gene: TRBJ2-7
V gene: TRBV9

CDR3 protein: CASSQELAGVGEQYF
CDR3 DNA: TGTGCCAGCAGCCAAGAACTAGCGGGAGTAGGCGAGCAGTACTTC
D gene: TRBD2
clone size: .
J gene: TRBJ2-7
V gene: TRBV3-1/TRBV3-2

CDR3 protein: CASSLAFSGNTIYF
CDR3 DNA: TGTGCCAGCAGCTTGGCATTTTCTGGAAACACCATATATTTT
D gene: .
clone size: .
J gene: TRBJ1-3
V gene: TRBV5-5

CDR3 protein: CASSQGPDPETQYF
CDR3 DNA: TGCGCCAGCAGCCAAGGTCCAGACCCGGAGACCCAGTACTTC
D gene: .
clone size: .
J gene: TRBJ2-5
V gene: TRBV4-1

CDR3 protein: CASSLAPGAGYEQYF
CDR3 DNA: TGCGCCAGCAGCTTGGCGCCAGGGGCAGGCTACGAGCAGTACTTC
D gene: .
clone size: .
J gene: TRBJ2-7
V gene: TRBV5-1

CDR3 protein: CASSPPSRNYGYTF
CDR3 DNA: TGTGCCAGCAGTCCTCCAAGCCGTAACTATGGCTACACCTTC
D gene: .
clone size: once
J gene: TRBJ1-2
V gene: TRBV6-5

CDR3 protein: CASSSGAYQPQHF
CDR3 DNA: TGTGCCAGCAGTTCTGGCGCCTATCAGCCCCAGCATTTT
D gene: .
clone size: .
J gene: TRBJ1-5
V gene: TRBV12-3/TRBV12-4

CDR3 protein: CASSFLAGESYNEQFF
CDR3 DNA: TGCGCCAGCAGCTTTCTAGCGGGAGAATCCTACAATGAGCAGTTCTTC
D gene: TRBD2
clone size: .
J gene: TRBJ2-1
V gene: TRBV5-1